A single sample is the source of the 15 T cell receptor beta chains below, sequenced in a study of cytomegalovirus exposure and HLA in healthy donors. Produced via immunoSEQ multiplex PCR; TCRdb's table is partial and in-frame only. The table records some 110,000 clones, roughly 86% of them present only once. The sequenced sample was PBMCs. Receptor source: a man younger than 35 in good health and CMV-seronegative.

This chain links TRBV27 with TRBJ1-5; 10 nucleotides line up with TRBD1. Per the germline V gene, CDR1 is MNHEY and CDR2 is SMNVEV (reference sequence). The CDR3 contains 16 residues. After removal of 6 bases from V and 6 bases from J, the junction contained 11 bases not matched to a gene. CDR3 in DNA: TGTGCCAGCAGGCCCGATGGGACAGGGGTGATTCAGCCCCAGCATTTT. This encodes CASRPDGTGVIQPQHF.

The chain carries TRBV7-9 and TRBJ2-7; 8 positions agree with TRBD2. Germline V gives CDR1 SEHNR, CDR2 FQNEAQ (reference sequence). The CDR3 consists of 15 residues. V lost 5 bases, J lost 4 bases, and 10 bases stayed unmatched. CDR3 sequence reads: CASSPPGGLAYEQYF. The CDR3 DNA follows: TGTGCCAGCAGCCCGCCGGGCGGACTAGCATACGAGCAGTACTTC.

The chain combines TRBV4-2 with TRBJ2-4; no clear D. CDR3 length equals 14 residues. Trimming took 0 bases from V and 6 from J, leaving 9 bases between them. Germline CDR1 LGHNA, CDR2 YNFKEQ. CDR3 region: CASSQDELPNIQYF. CDR3 nucleotide sequence: TGTGCCAGCAGCCAAGATGAACTACCAAACATTCAGTACTTC.

The chain combines TRBV2 with TRBJ2-1; TRBD2 is a possible D gene (5 bases). V shed 4 bases and J shed 8 bases, with 12 bases lying between them. The CDR3 has 13 amino acids. In germline, CDR1 is SNHLY, CDR2 FYNNEI. CDR3 sequence (DNA): TGTGCCAGCAGTGGAGGACTTATCTATGAGCAGTTCTTC. Protein product: CASSGGLIYEQFF.

The chain recombines TRBV5-1 with TRBJ1-4; 10 nucleotides match TRBD1. Trimming removed 0 bases from V and 8 bases from J; junction bases left unmatched: 4. The germline V gene encodes CDR1 SGHRS and CDR2 YFSETQ. The CDR3 has 15 residues. DNA of the CDR3: TGCGCCAGCAGCTTGGCAGGGACAGGGGAGGAAAAACTGTTTTTT. It is translated as CASSLAGTGEEKLFF. The full variable domain, its missing parts supplied by reference TRBV5-1 and TRBJ1-4, is KAGVTQTPRYLIKTRGQQVTLSCSPISGHRSVSWYQQTPGQGLQFLFEYFSETQRNKGNFPGRFSGRQFSNSRSEMNVSTLELGDSALYLCASSLAGTGEEKLFFGSGTQLSVL.

The chain links TRBV15 to TRBJ2-1, with a tentative D call TRBD1 (5 bases). Between the trimmed V and J ends, which lost 1 base and 2 bases, there was a span of 12 bases. The CDR3 runs to 16 residues. Germline CDR1 reads LNHNV; CDR2 reads YYDKDF (reference sequence). CDR3 in DNA: TGTGCCACCAGCAGAGGCCGATCAGGGACCTACAATGAGCAGTTCTTC. Translation gives CATSRGRSGTYNEQFF.

This rearrangement joins TRBV6-5 to TRBJ1-1; 7 nucleotides agree with TRBD1. CDR3 length equals 14 residues. The junction had 12 bases not matched to a gene; V was cut back by 9 bases and J by 5 bases. CDR1 MNHEY and CDR2 SVGAGI come from the germline V gene. DNA for the CDR3: TGTGCCAGTTATACAGGGGTCAAAGATACTGAAGCTTTCTTT. As protein: CASYTGVKDTEAFF.

V gene TRBV30 combines with J gene TRBJ2-6, with 8 nucleotides matching TRBD1. CDR3 length equals 14 residues. V lost 8 bases, J lost 2 bases, and 5 bases stayed unmatched. In germline, CDR1 is GTSNPN, CDR2 SVGIG (reference sequence). This CDR3 is CAGQGAAGANVLTF. The CDR3 region has the DNA TGTGCCGGGCAGGGGGCAGCTGGGGCCAACGTCCTGACTTTC.

This chain uses TRBV6-5 with TRBJ2-7; 7 bases line up with TRBD1. CDR1 and CDR2 from the germline V gene are MNHEY and SVGAGI. J was trimmed by 3 bases and V by 5 bases; bases with no gene match: 7. This CDR3 comprises 14 residues. DNA for the CDR3: TGTGCCAGCAGTCCGGACAGGATCCTCTACGAGCAGTACTTC. Translated: CASSPDRILYEQYF.

The chain carries TRBV30 and TRBJ2-7; TRBD1 might be the D (7 bases). The CDR3 consists of 14 residues. The V end was cut by 1 base, the J end by 10 bases, with 20 bases between. Germline values: CDR1 GTSNPN, CDR2 SVGIG (reference sequence). This chain's CDR3 is CAWSEGAGPTPQYF. The CDR3 DNA reads TGTGCCTGGAGTGAGGGGGCGGGGCCGACTCCACAGTACTTC.

The chain joins TRBV13 to TRBJ2-4, with 15 bases lining up with TRBD2. This CDR3 has 16 residues. V lost 2 bases to trimming and J lost 6 bases; unmatched junction nucleotides: 2. The germline gives CDR1 PRHDT, CDR2 FYEKMQ (reference sequence). CDR3 residues: CASSLRTSGGGNIQYF. DNA of the CDR3: TGTGCCAGCAGCTTAAGGACTAGCGGGGGGGGAAACATTCAGTACTTC.

The chain is built from TRBV6-1 and TRBJ1-6; 8 bases match TRBD1. V dropped 0 bases and J dropped 3; count of bases not matched to a gene: 4. The germline V gene encodes CDR1 MNHNS and CDR2 SASEGT. There are 17 residues in the CDR3. The CDR3 protein is CASSEASDRDYNSPLHF. The CDR3 DNA sequence: TGTGCCAGCAGTGAAGCGTCGGACAGGGACTATAATTCACCCCTCCACTTT.

The chain couples TRBV5-5 to TRBJ1-1, with 8 bases fitting TRBD1. This CDR3 comprises 16 residues. Trimming at V came to 1 base and at J to 1 base, leaving 6 bases not matched to a gene. Germline V CDR1 and CDR2: SGHKS, YYEKEE (reference sequence). The CDR3, as DNA: TGTGCCAGCAGCTTGAGGTCAGGGGGCAGGAACACTGAAGCTTTCTTT. This translates into CASSLRSGGRNTEAFF.

The genes are TRBV12-5 and TRBJ2-7; 7 nucleotides align to TRBD2. In germline, CDR1 is LGHNT, CDR2 FRNRAP. The CDR3 contains 14 residues. V dropped 5 bases and J dropped 5; count of bases not matched to a gene: 9. CDR3 sequence reads: CASGPGPLAHEQYF. The CDR3 DNA follows: TGTGCTAGTGGTCCTGGCCCACTAGCGCACGAGCAGTACTTC.

The V and J genes are TRBV5-1 and TRBJ1-1, with D perhaps TRBD1 (5 bases). V was clipped by 3 bases and J by 5 bases, with 17 bases between them. Germline V CDR1 and CDR2: SGHRS, YFSETQ. The CDR3 spans 15 residues. DNA of the CDR3: TGCGCCAGCAGCTCCGGGGGGGGTCGGAGAACTGAAGCTTTCTTT. Amino acid sequence: CASSSGGGRRTEAFF.